A single sample is the source of the 32 T cell receptor beta chains below, sequenced in a study of neurological immune-mediated disorders. MiXCR, run by TCRdb on the 5' RACE reads, gives a single entry per CDR3 protein. The repertoire holds roughly 32,000 distinct CDR3 sequences, with less than 15% as singletons. Described time point: technical triplicate 2. Sequencing was done on a sample of CD4+ T cells from blood. Receptors originate from a female donor with HTLV-1-associated myelopathy (HAM/TSP).

This clonotype was detected many times. The chain links TRBV5-1 to TRBJ2-2; 7 bases match TRBD2. Germline assignment: CDR1 SGHRS and CDR2 YFSETQ. This CDR3 has 16 amino acids. Germline trimming cut 0 bases from V and 0 bases from J; bases unmatched to any gene: 2. Here the CDR3 reads CASSLVRGANTGELFF. As DNA, the CDR3 is TGCGCCAGCAGCTTGGTACGGGGGGCGAACACCGGGGAGCTGTTTTTT.

This clonotype was found many times. The chain joins TRBV7-2 to TRBJ2-3; the D gene could be TRBD1 or TRBD2 (5 bases each). CDR3 length: 14 amino acids. The germline CDR1 and CDR2 sequences are SGHTA and FQGNSA. V shed 3 bases and J shed 6 bases, with 13 bases lying between them. As DNA, the CDR3 is TGTGCCAGCAGCTTCAGACAGAGAGGGGATACGCAGTATTTT. It yields the protein CASSFRQRGDTQYF.

This clonotype showed up just a few times. The chain has TRBV18 and TRBJ2-1; the match to TRBD2 covers 7 bases. Germline V gene lookup returns CDR1 KGHSH and CDR2 LQKENI. This CDR3 is 15 amino acids long. Unmatched junction bases numbered 7, after V lost 3 bases and J lost 5 bases. The CDR3 reads CASSPLGLLDNEQFF. The CDR3 coding sequence is TGTGCCAGCTCACCGCTGGGACTACTAGACAATGAGCAGTTCTTC.

This clonotype was picked up many times. The chain uses TRBV10-3 and TRBJ2-5; 9 bases are a match to TRBD2. The CDR3 is made up of 15 amino acids. Germline CDR1 reads ENHRY; CDR2 reads SYGVKD. V trimming: 5 bases; J trimming: 5 bases; junction bases outside the gene matches: 9. CDR3 coding DNA: TGTGCCATCAGTTCAGCCCATACTAGCGGGGAGACCCAGTACTTC. Encoded protein: CAISSAHTSGETQYF.

This clonotype was counted at least ten times. The chain recombines TRBV20-1 with TRBJ2-3; 7 nucleotides line up with TRBD2. Germline V gene data show CDR1 as DFQATT and CDR2 as SNEGSKA (reference sequence). The J segment lost 0 bases and the V segment lost 3 bases, leaving 9 bases of the junction unmatched. The CDR3 runs to 16 residues. The CDR3 is CSARGLVGGSTDTQYF. Here the CDR3 DNA reads TGCAGTGCTAGGGGGTTGGTGGGAGGGAGCACAGATACGCAGTATTTT.

The chain recombines TRBV20-1 with TRBJ2-7; tentatively, D is TRBD2 (6 bases). The CDR3 runs to 14 residues. CDR1 is DFQATT and CDR2 is SNEGSKA in the germline V gene (reference sequence). V lost 3 bases and J 7 bases, leaving 19 bases between the germline ends. DNA for the CDR3: TGCAGTGCTAGCTTAGGGAGGATCCCTAAAGAGCAGTACTTC. Translation gives CSASLGRIPKEQYF.

This clonotype has at least ten counts. The V and J genes are TRBV20-1 and TRBJ2-2, with 10 bases aligning to TRBD2. V lost 0 bases and J lost 4; bases outside the gene matches: 2. The CDR3 spans 15 residues. CDR1 is DFQATT, CDR2 SNEGSKA, per germline (reference sequence). CDR3 protein: CSAREAGGFTGELFF. The CDR3, as DNA: TGCAGTGCTAGAGAAGCGGGAGGGTTCACCGGGGAGCTGTTTTTT.

This clonotype is labeled medium-sized. This rearrangement joins TRBV7-8 to TRBJ2-6; possible D gene TRBD2, 5 bases. V was pared by 5 bases and J by 3 bases, with 14 bases between. Germline V lookup: CDR1 SGHVS, CDR2 FQNEAQ. The CDR3 covers 16 residues. CDR3 coding DNA: TGTGCCAGCAGCGAGAGGGCTAAGGATGGGGCCAACGTCCTGACTTTC. This codes for CASSERAKDGANVLTF.

There are many counts of this clonotype. V is TRBV6-5 and J is TRBJ1-1; D might be TRBD1 (6 bases). CDR3 length: 15 residues. Trimming removed 0 bases at V and 3 bases at J, with 11 bases between. Germline lookup yields CDR1 MNHEY and CDR2 SVGAGI. This CDR3 reads CASSYSTGAYTEAFF. In DNA, the CDR3 is TGTGCCAGCAGTTACTCGACGGGGGCGTACACTGAAGCTTTCTTT.

This clonotype has at least ten counts. J is TRBJ2-3 and V is TRBV18; TRBD1 matches 10 bases. Looked up from germline, CDR1 is KGHSH and CDR2 is LQKENI. This CDR3 comprises 16 residues. V was clipped by 3 bases and J by 12 bases; unmatched bases: 15. This CDR3 is CASSPVPGTGVIKQYF. The DNA of the CDR3 is TGTGCCAGCTCACCGGTACCCGGGACAGGGGTAATTAAACAGTATTTT.

This clonotype was counted ten times or more. V is TRBV12-5 and J is TRBJ2-5; D not resolved. The CDR3 runs 12 residues. Germline lookup yields CDR1 LGHNT and CDR2 FRNRAP. V was clipped by 5 bases and J by 5 bases, with 9 bases between them. The CDR3 nucleotides are TGTGCTAGTGGTCCCGAGTGGGAGACCCAGTACTTC. This sequence encodes CASGPEWETQYF.

The CDR3 sequence: CASSEALAGIGYYEQYF. The DNA for the CDR3 is TGTGCCAGCAGTGAAGCACTAGCTGGGATTGGCTACTACGAGCAGTACTTC. The rearrangement links TRBV6-1 to TRBJ2-7; tentatively, D is TRBD2 (6 bases). Germline V lookup: CDR1 MNHNS, CDR2 SASEGT. V lost 0 bases to trimming and J lost 3 bases, with 18 bases between them. The CDR3 consists of 17 residues.

This clonotype was recorded many times. The rearrangement links TRBV5-4 to TRBJ2-3, with TRBD1 matching over 8 bases. CDR3 length: 16 amino acids. In germline, CDR1 is SGHNT, CDR2 YYREEE (reference sequence). V lost 1 base to trimming and J lost 10 bases; unmatched junction nucleotides: 14. CDR3 DNA: TGTGCCAGCAGCTTGAGTTCAGGGGGCCTGTCAAAGGCGCAGTATTTT. Protein sequence: CASSLSSGGLSKAQYF.

Many counts were recorded for this clonotype. The chain is built from TRBV7-8 and TRBJ1-4; D is uncertain. Trimming took off 4 bases at V and 5 bases at J, with 11 bases between the two ends. The germline V gene encodes CDR1 SGHVS and CDR2 FQNEAQ. The CDR3 consists of 14 residues. DNA for the CDR3: TGTGCCAGCAGCTCGGAGACGGGCAATGAAAAACTGTTTTTT. This sequence encodes CASSSETGNEKLFF.

This clonotype was recorded many times. The rearrangement links TRBV2 to TRBJ1-6; D unresolved. Between the trimmed V and J ends, which lost 4 bases and 7 bases, there was a span of 11 bases. CDR1 is SNHLY, CDR2 FYNNEI, per germline. CDR3 length: 14 amino acids. In DNA, the CDR3 is TGTGCCAGCAGTGCCGGGATTGGGAATTCACCCCTCCACTTT. Encoded protein: CASSAGIGNSPLHF.

This chain joins TRBV15 and TRBJ1-4; no definite D call. This CDR3 is built from 15 residues. V was cut by 3 bases and J by 1 base, with 9 bases left in between. The V gene's germline CDR1 is LNHNV and CDR2 YYDKDF (reference sequence). Here the CDR3 DNA reads TGTGCCACCAGCAGCACCGGGGAAACTAATGAAAAACTGTTTTTT. Its protein is CATSSTGETNEKLFF.

Ten or more counts support this clonotype. The CDR3 loop is CASRYTGSGELFF. For the CDR3, the DNA is TGTGCCAGCAGGTATACAGGTTCCGGGGAGCTGTTTTTT. J is TRBJ2-2 and V is TRBV6-5; weak D call: TRBD1 (5 bases). The V and J ends lost 6 bases and 6 bases respectively, with 11 bases between them. Germline assignment: CDR1 MNHEY and CDR2 SVGAGI. The CDR3 extends over 13 amino acids.

This clonotype has a count of ten or more. CDR3 amino acids: CASSTQGAGGETQYF. CDR3 nucleotides: TGTGCCAGCAGCACCCAGGGGGCAGGGGGAGAGACCCAGTACTTC. The chain recombines TRBV7-2 with TRBJ2-5, with 8 bases matching TRBD1. After removal of 5 bases from V and 4 bases from J, the junction contained 9 bases not matched to a gene. CDR3 length equals 15 residues. The V gene's germline CDR1 is SGHTA and CDR2 FQGNSA.

The sample holds many counts of this clonotype. The J gene is TRBJ1-1, the V gene TRBV5-6; TRBD1 is a possible D gene (6 bases). The V end was cut by 5 bases, the J end by 5 bases, with 16 bases between. The germline gives CDR1 SGHDT, CDR2 YYEEEE. CDR3 size: 14 residues. In nucleotides, the CDR3 is TGTGCCAGCAGGCCCATCGCAGGGGCGACTGAAGCTTTCTTT. Translating it yields CASRPIAGATEAFF.

In this sample, this clonotype turned up a few times. The CDR3 region is CASSLTGGETQYF. DNA of the CDR3: TGTGCCAGCAGCTTGACAGGAGGGGAGACCCAGTACTTC. The rearrangement joins TRBV7-8 to TRBJ2-5, with D perhaps matching TRBD1 or TRBD2 (6 bases each). V was trimmed by 3 bases and J by 5 bases, leaving 10 bases between them. This CDR3 comprises 13 residues. In germline, CDR1 is SGHVS, CDR2 FQNEAQ.

This clonotype has at least ten counts. The genes are TRBV6-5 and TRBJ2-1, with 8 bases fitting TRBD2. The CDR3 is 18 residues long. The V and J ends lost 4 bases and 2 bases, in that order; junction bases with no gene match: 13. Germline CDR1 is MNHEY and CDR2 is SVGAGI. CDR3 amino acids: CASSSPSSSGPTYNEQFF. DNA of the CDR3: TGTGCCAGCAGTTCACCTAGCTCTAGCGGGCCCACCTACAATGAGCAGTTCTTC.

V gene TRBV6-6 combines with J gene TRBJ1-6; D gene unclear. V lost 6 bases to trimming and J lost 13 bases, with 13 bases between them. The germline gives CDR1 MNHNY, CDR2 SVGAGI (reference sequence). This CDR3 spans 12 amino acids. CDR3 sequence reads: CASRFVQCPLHF. The CDR3 DNA is TGTGCCAGCAGATTTGTTCAGTGTCCCCTCCACTTT.

This clonotype occurred many times. The chain joins TRBV2 to TRBJ2-3; 9 bases agree with TRBD1. J gave up 6 bases and V 7 bases, and 8 bases lay outside the gene matches. The germline CDR1 and CDR2 sequences are SNHLY and FYNNEI. This CDR3 is built from 14 residues. CDR3 sequence (DNA): TGTGCCAGCACCTGGGACAGGGTGTACGATACGCAGTATTTT. Protein product: CASTWDRVYDTQYF.

The chain has TRBV5-6 and TRBJ2-5; D is ambiguous. The CDR3 consists of 14 residues. CDR1 and CDR2 from the germline V gene are SGHDT and YYEEEE. Between the trimmed V and J ends, which lost 4 bases and 7 bases, there was a span of 17 bases. The CDR3 region is CASSRRSTPGTQYF. CDR3 DNA: TGTGCCAGCAGCCGAAGATCGACTCCCGGGACCCAGTACTTC.

This clonotype has at least ten counts. This chain connects TRBV7-2 to TRBJ2-3, with D perhaps matching TRBD2 (5 bases). Trimming shortened V by 5 bases and J by 4 bases, and 10 bases separated the two germline ends. This CDR3 spans 13 amino acids. Germline CDR1 SGHTA, CDR2 FQGNSA. The CDR3 DNA follows: TGTGCCAGCAGCCGGGTGGGAGCAGATACGCAGTATTTT. This translates into CASSRVGADTQYF.

This clonotype was seen many times. A read error may account for a junction end that differs from germline. The chain couples TRBV10-2 to TRBJ2-5; D is uncertain. The CDR3 consists of 12 residues. Looked up from germline, CDR1 is WSHSY and CDR2 is SAAADI. The CDR3 loop is CASSNFQQTQYF. CDR3 DNA: TGCGCCAGCAGTAACTTCCAACAGACCCAGTACTTC.

By its share, this clonotype is medium-sized (0.01 to 0.1%). This chain uses TRBV20-1 with TRBJ1-1; TRBD1 matches at 9 bases. Germline V gene lookup returns CDR1 DFQATT and CDR2 SNEGSKA (reference sequence). The ends lost 0 bases at V and 5 bases at J; junction bases unmatched: 7. The CDR3 spans 15 residues. The CDR3 spells CSARDPRTGVTEAFF. In DNA, the CDR3 is TGCAGTGCTAGAGACCCGCGGACAGGGGTAACTGAAGCTTTCTTT.

This clonotype appeared many times. The rearrangement joins TRBV28 to TRBJ2-3; D unclear. Germline CDR1 MDHEN, CDR2 SYDVKM. V was cut by 6 bases and J by 8 bases, with 18 bases left in between. This CDR3 has 14 amino acids. The CDR3 DNA follows: TGTGCCAGCAGCCCCGTTGCGCAGGCAGGTACGCAGTATTTT. Protein sequence: CASSPVAQAGTQYF.

In its sample, this clonotype was seen many times. The chain couples TRBV12-3 or TRBV12-4 to TRBJ1-1, with a possible D match to TRBD1 (5 bases). This CDR3 has 13 residues. Between the trimmed V and J ends, which lost 3 bases and 5 bases, there was a span of 10 bases. The CDR3 DNA is TGTGCCAGCAGTTTCAGGGTCGAGACTGAAGCTTTCTTT. This translates into CASSFRVETEAFF.

This clonotype was detected many times. The rearrangement joins TRBV18 to TRBJ2-7; D not certain. CDR3 length equals 14 residues. Germline V gene sequence: CDR1 KGHSH, CDR2 LQKENI. The ends were cut back, 0 bases at V and 1 base at J, with 7 bases in the middle. CDR3 nucleotide sequence: TGTGCCAGCTCACCACCACGCAGGTCCTACGAGCAGTACTTC. This encodes CASSPPRRSYEQYF.

The chain recombines TRBV20-1 with TRBJ2-3; a possible D gene is TRBD1 (6 bases). This CDR3 is 15 amino acids long. CDR1 is DFQATT, CDR2 SNEGSKA, per germline (reference sequence). V lost 5 bases and J lost 6, with 21 bases in between. DNA of the CDR3: TGCAGTGCTCCGACTCGTCACAGGGCTCGGGATACGCAGTATTTT. As protein: CSAPTRHRARDTQYF.

The chain carries TRBV11-2 and TRBJ2-2; TRBD1 agrees at 10 bases. J gave up 1 base and V 5 bases, and 4 bases lay outside the gene matches. The CDR3 length is 16 residues. CDR1 and CDR2 (germline): SGHAT, FQNNGV. The CDR3, as DNA: TGTGCCAGCAGCCTCCGGGACAGGGGGAACACCGGGGAGCTGTTTTTT. Protein: CASSLRDRGNTGELFF. Full variable domain (outside the CDR3, taken from reference TRBV11-2 and TRBJ2-2): EAGVAQSPRYKIIEKRQSVAFWCNPISGHATLYWYQQILGQGPKLLIQFQNNGVVDDSQLPKDRFSAERLKGVDSTLKIQPAKLEDSAVYLCASSLRDRGNTGELFFGEGSRLTVL.